These 3 T cell receptor beta chains were sequenced from one sample in a study of response to subunit inactivated influenza vaccine. MiXCR, applied by TCRdb to the RT-PCR reads, yields one record per CDR3 protein. This sample has some 640,000 distinct CDR3 sequences, with about 14% found just once. The starting material was PBMCs from blood, obtained 14 to 15 days before vaccination. Receptors were obtained from a man aged 45-65 years who received an inactivated influenza vaccine.

This chain uses TRBV6-1 with TRBJ1-1, with 7 positions matching TRBD1. CDR1 MNHNS and CDR2 SASEGT come from the germline V gene. This CDR3 has 15 amino acids. Germline trimming cut 5 bases from V and 0 bases from J; bases unmatched to any gene: 6. The CDR3 spells CASSRQGSMNTEAFF. CDR3 bases: TGTGCCAGCAGTCGACAGGGCTCCATGAACACTGAAGCTTTCTTT.

The chain links TRBV4-3 to TRBJ2-2; D remains ambiguous. In germline, CDR1 is LGHNA, CDR2 YSLEER. This CDR3 spans 13 amino acids. The V gene lost 1 base and the J gene lost 6 bases, with 6 bases spanning the gap. This CDR3 reads CASSQVLSGELFF. The CDR3 DNA reads TGCGCCAGCAGCCAAGTCCTCTCCGGGGAGCTGTTTTTT.

CDR3 residues: CASSLQTSGTGGEQFF. The CDR3 nucleotides read TGCGCCAGCAGCTTGCAGACTAGCGGGACCGGGGGTGAGCAGTTCTTC. The rearrangement joins TRBV5-1 to TRBJ2-1, with 11 bases identical to TRBD2. The CDR3 spans 16 residues. Per the germline V gene, CDR1 is SGHRS and CDR2 is YFSETQ. With 1 base clipped from V and 9 bases from J, the junction kept 9 bases outside the gene matches.